These 5 T cell receptor beta chains originate from one sample sequenced in a study of technical replicates of blood from a few donors. The table came from immunoSEQ multiplex PCR; TCRdb's copy has only in-frame clones and leaves some out. The sample has approximately 99,000 clones; about 96% are singletons. The sequenced material came from T cells isolated from PBMCs. These receptors were collected from a human donor in good health.

This clone was observed a single time. J is TRBJ1-1 and V is TRBV7-9; the match to TRBD1 covers 11 bases. Germline assignment: CDR1 SEHNR and CDR2 FQNEAQ (reference sequence). V lost 5 bases to trimming and J lost 4 bases; unmatched junction nucleotides: 9. CDR3 length: 16 residues. The CDR3 reads CASSATSGTGGTEAFF. In nucleotides, the CDR3 is TGTGCCAGCAGCGCCACCTCCGGGACAGGGGGCACTGAAGCTTTCTTT.

The CDR3 sequence is CASSPQERGNNEQFF. Written as DNA, the CDR3 is TGTGCCAGCTCACCACAGGAGCGGGGAAACAATGAGCAGTTCTTC. The V call is TRBV18, the J call TRBJ2-1; TRBD2 aligns across 7 bases. Germline trimming cut 1 base from V and 5 bases from J; bases unmatched to any gene: 5. Germline-derived CDR1 and CDR2 are KGHSH and LQKENI. This CDR3 region has 15 residues.

The DNA for the CDR3 is TGTGCCAGCAGGGGACAGGGCTACGAGCAGTACTTC. It translates to CASRGQGYEQYF. The chain joins TRBV27 to TRBJ2-7; TRBD1 aligns across 9 bases. Germline CDR1 reads MNHEY; CDR2 reads SMNVEV (reference sequence). The J segment lost 3 bases and the V segment lost 6 bases, leaving 0 bases of the junction unmatched. The CDR3 spans 12 residues.

This clone was seen only once. This chain joins TRBV27 and TRBJ2-7; 11 positions match TRBD2. The ends lost 3 bases at V and 5 bases at J; junction bases unmatched: 9. In germline, CDR1 is MNHEY, CDR2 SMNVEV (reference sequence). CDR3 length: 16 residues. For the CDR3, the DNA is TGTGCCAGCAGTTTGTTACTAGCGGGAGAGTTCCACGAGCAGTACTTC. Amino acids: CASSLLLAGEFHEQYF.

This chain uses TRBV4-2 with TRBJ1-1; TRBD1 aligns across 7 bases. Unmatched junction bases numbered 7, after V lost 7 bases and J lost 5 bases. The CDR3 is 13 residues long. The germline CDR1 and CDR2 sequences are LGHNA and YNFKEQ. The CDR3 protein is CASTITGATEAFF. In DNA, the CDR3 is TGTGCCAGCACCATAACAGGGGCGACTGAAGCTTTCTTT.